These 26 T cell receptor beta chains came from one sample sequenced in a study of cytomegalovirus exposure and HLA in healthy donors. PCR amplification relied on 60 Vbeta primers (plus 13 Jbeta primers). The data were produced by immunoSEQ multiplex PCR, yet TCRdb's version contains in-frame clones alone and is incomplete. Here the sample spans 97,000 or so clones, 50% to 70% being singletons. Input material: PBMCs. The source of these receptors is a human donor in good health.

The genes are TRBV27 and TRBJ2-2, with TRBD2 matching 11 bases. With V trimmed by 11 bases and J by 4 bases, 12 bases remained unmatched. Germline V gene lookup returns CDR1 MNHEY and CDR2 SMNVEV (reference sequence). The CDR3 has 16 amino acids. The CDR3 sequence: CACRSGRAFRTGELFF. CDR3 nucleotide sequence: TGTGCCTGCCGTAGCGGGAGGGCCTTCCGCACCGGGGAGCTGTTTTTT.

The chain has TRBV4-1 and TRBJ2-1; 7 positions agree with TRBD2. CDR3 length: 15 amino acids. Germline CDR1 MGHRA, CDR2 YSYEKL. With 0 bases clipped from V and 8 bases from J, the junction kept 7 bases outside the gene matches. In DNA, the CDR3 is TGCGCCAGCAGCCAAGAGGGGCGGGAGTTCGATGAGCAGTTCTTC. It encodes CASSQEGREFDEQFF.

The chain is built from TRBV5-1 and TRBJ2-7; D not resolved. The ends were cut back, 4 bases at V and 6 bases at J, with 8 bases in the middle. Germline assignment: CDR1 SGHRS and CDR2 YFSETQ. The CDR3 extends over 11 amino acids. The CDR3 is CASSDLGEQYF. Written as DNA, the CDR3 is TGCGCCAGCAGCGATCTCGGCGAGCAGTACTTC.

This clone was counted a single time. J is TRBJ2-2 and V is TRBV9, with D unresolved. Per germline, CDR1 SGDLS and CDR2 YYNGEE. This CDR3 has 13 amino acids. The ends were cut back, 0 bases at V and 5 bases at J, with 5 bases in the middle. CDR3: CASSVDLTGELFF. CDR3 coding DNA: TGTGCCAGCAGCGTAGACCTAACCGGGGAGCTGTTTTTT.

The chain couples TRBV5-1 to TRBJ2-1; TRBD2 matches at 13 bases. The CDR3 spans 16 residues. Germline V gene lookup returns CDR1 SGHRS and CDR2 YFSETQ. V lost 2 bases to trimming and J lost 4 bases; unmatched junction nucleotides: 3. The CDR3 DNA reads as TGCGCCAGCAGCTTAGGGACTAGCGGGGCTTACAATGAGCAGTTCTTC. This gives the protein CASSLGTSGAYNEQFF.

The gene calls are TRBV7-8 and TRBJ2-2; D gene uncertain. V was trimmed by 6 bases and J by 0 bases, leaving 8 bases between them. Germline assignment: CDR1 SGHVS and CDR2 FQNEAQ. The length of the CDR3 is 14 residues. The CDR3 nucleotides are TGTGCCAGCAGATTGCCTACGAACACCGGGGAGCTGTTTTTT. This sequence encodes CASRLPTNTGELFF.

This clone has more than one count but fewer than ten. The chain carries TRBV19 and TRBJ1-2; D might be TRBD1 (5 bases). This CDR3 comprises 15 residues. The V end was cut by 0 bases, the J end by 2 bases, with 10 bases between. The germline CDR1 and CDR2 sequences are LNHDA and SQIVND (reference sequence). CDR3 amino acids: CASSIDREGNYGYTF. Written as DNA, the CDR3 is TGTGCCAGTAGTATAGACAGGGAAGGAAACTATGGCTACACCTTC.

The CDR3 nucleotides read TGTGCCAGCAGTTACCGGACAGGGAACACAGATACGCAGTATTTT. Residues: CASSYRTGNTDTQYF. The chain recombines TRBV6-5 with TRBJ2-3; 8 bases are shared with TRBD1. The CDR3 sequence is 15 residues long. Germline V gene lookup returns CDR1 MNHEY and CDR2 SVGAGI. Losses at the gene ends were 2 bases for V and 2 bases for J; bases not matched to a gene: 3.

The chain carries TRBV4-1 and TRBJ2-2, with TRBD2 as a possible D gene (5 bases). Germline CDR1 and CDR2: MGHRA and YSYEKL. This CDR3 has 15 amino acids. Between the trimmed V and J ends, which lost 1 base and 4 bases, there was a span of 10 bases. CDR3 sequence reads: CASSQAPGFTGELFF. The CDR3 DNA is TGCGCCAGCAGCCAAGCTCCGGGGTTCACCGGGGAGCTGTTTTTT.

The genes are TRBV7-2 and TRBJ2-7, with 8 nucleotides matching TRBD1. The V gene end was trimmed by 4 bases and the J gene end by 6 bases; junction bases not matched to a gene: 14. Germline-derived CDR1 and CDR2 are SGHTA and FQGNSA. The CDR3 has 16 residues. The CDR3 region is CASSWTGPSRAAEQYF. CDR3 DNA sequence: TGTGCCAGCAGCTGGACAGGGCCCAGTAGGGCGGCCGAGCAGTACTTC.

The chain joins TRBV6-5 to TRBJ1-1; a possible D gene is TRBD1 (5 bases). Germline V gene lookup returns CDR1 MNHEY and CDR2 SVGAGI. The V gene lost 3 bases and the J gene lost 4 bases, with 12 bases spanning the gap. This CDR3 contains 14 residues. CDR3 amino acids: CASSYQGLGTEAFF. The CDR3 DNA reads TGTGCCAGCAGTTATCAGGGTTTGGGCACTGAAGCTTTCTTT.

This clone was detected only a few times. This rearrangement joins TRBV7-9 to TRBJ1-4, with a weak D call TRBD1 (6 bases). This CDR3 comprises 14 residues. The germline V gene encodes CDR1 SEHNR and CDR2 FQNEAQ (reference sequence). Trimming took off 4 bases at V and 15 bases at J, with 21 bases between the two ends. CDR3 nucleotide sequence: TGTGCCAGCAGCTCACAGGGTCCGAATGAAAAGATGTTTTTT. Protein: CASSSQGPNEKMFF.

This chain joins TRBV7-9 and TRBJ2-7, with D unresolved. CDR3 size: 14 residues. The ends were cut back, 2 bases at V and 0 bases at J, with 8 bases in the middle. Germline values: CDR1 SEHNR, CDR2 FQNEAQ (reference sequence). The CDR3 sequence is CASSLSESSYEQYF. In DNA, the CDR3 is TGTGCCAGCAGCTTAAGCGAGAGCTCCTACGAGCAGTACTTC.

This clone showed up just a few times. The chain recombines TRBV4-2 with TRBJ2-2; 9 bases map to TRBD1. Losses at the gene ends were 5 bases for V and 9 bases for J; bases not matched to a gene: 22. The CDR3 extends over 19 amino acids. CDR1 is LGHNA and CDR2 is YNFKEQ in the germline V gene. This CDR3 reads CASSAVRGLGGQGSRELFF. Written as DNA, the CDR3 is TGTGCCAGCAGCGCCGTACGGGGTCTTGGGGGACAGGGCTCCAGGGAGCTGTTTTTT.

The rearrangement joins TRBV6-1 to TRBJ2-1; a weak D match, TRBD2 (5 bases). This CDR3 has 15 residues. Trimming stripped 6 bases from V and 7 bases from J, with 19 bases between. Per germline, CDR1 MNHNS and CDR2 SASEGT. The CDR3 reads CASSYLGARRNEQFF. CDR3 DNA sequence: TGTGCCAGCAGCTACCTTGGCGCTCGGAGGAATGAGCAGTTCTTC.

The CDR3 loop reads CAISESGTGTGNTIYF. CDR3 nucleotides: TGTGCCATCAGTGAGTCTGGGACAGGCACTGGAAACACCATATATTTT. The chain has TRBV10-3 and TRBJ1-3; 8 nucleotides line up with TRBD1. This CDR3 spans 16 amino acids. V lost 0 bases, J lost 2 bases, and 3 bases stayed unmatched. Germline lookup yields CDR1 ENHRY and CDR2 SYGVKD.

In this sample, this clone turned up a few times. The gene calls are TRBV27 and TRBJ1-5; 9 bases are a match to TRBD1. Germline V gene lookup returns CDR1 MNHEY and CDR2 SMNVEV (reference sequence). This CDR3 has 17 amino acids. With V trimmed by 0 bases and J by 0 bases, 3 bases remained unmatched. This CDR3 reads CASSLSKGQGSNQPQHF. CDR3 in DNA: TGTGCCAGCAGTTTATCGAAGGGACAGGGTAGCAATCAGCCCCAGCATTTT.

This clone turned up a few times. The chain recombines TRBV19 with TRBJ2-2, with D perhaps matching TRBD1 (7 bases). CDR1 and CDR2 from the germline V gene are LNHDA and SQIVND (reference sequence). This CDR3 spans 16 amino acids. V was trimmed by 3 bases and J by 1 base, leaving 12 bases between them. CDR3 amino acids: CASSIGGTVNTGELFF. DNA of the CDR3: TGTGCCAGTAGTATTGGGGGGACAGTGAACACCGGGGAGCTGTTTTTT.

The rearrangement uses TRBV7-9 and TRBJ2-7, with 12 bases identical to TRBD2. The CDR3 runs to 15 residues. CDR1 and CDR2 from the germline V gene are SEHNR and FQNEAQ (reference sequence). The junction had 3 bases not matched to a gene; V was cut back by 4 bases and J by 2 bases. CDR3 in amino acids: CASSSTSGRTYEQYF. The CDR3 nucleotides are TGTGCCAGCAGCTCGACTAGCGGGAGAACCTACGAGCAGTACTTC.

This chain uses TRBV6-5 with TRBJ2-1; 10 bases are a match to TRBD2. The germline V gene has CDR1 MNHEY and CDR2 SVGAGI. The CDR3 contains 16 residues. Unmatched junction bases numbered 6, after V lost 3 bases and J lost 4 bases. DNA of the CDR3: TGTGCCAGCAGTTATCTAGCGGGAGACGTTTACAATGAGCAGTTCTTC. This sequence encodes CASSYLAGDVYNEQFF.

This chain links TRBV19 with TRBJ1-1; D call uncertain. Germline V gene lookup returns CDR1 LNHDA and CDR2 SQIVND (reference sequence). Trimming stripped 3 bases from V and 4 bases from J, with 12 bases between. The CDR3 runs 14 residues. Here the CDR3 DNA reads TGTGCCAGTAGTATCCTGGTGGAGGGCACTGAAGCTTTCTTT. This codes for CASSILVEGTEAFF.

The genes are TRBV5-1 and TRBJ2-2; TRBD1 is a possible D gene (5 bases). The CDR3 covers 17 residues. The V end was cut by 3 bases, the J end by 0 bases, with 15 bases between. The germline V gene has CDR1 SGHRS and CDR2 YFSETQ. This chain's CDR3 is CASSSHVGPANTGELFF. The CDR3 region has the DNA TGCGCCAGCAGCTCCCATGTGGGGCCTGCGAACACCGGGGAGCTGTTTTTT.

J is TRBJ2-7 and V is TRBV14; 9 bases are a match to TRBD1. J was trimmed by 3 bases and V by 0 bases; bases with no gene match: 6. The CDR3 runs to 16 residues. Germline CDR1 reads SGHDN; CDR2 reads FVKESK. The CDR3 protein is CASSQDRGTGNYEQYF. CDR3 in DNA: TGTGCCAGCAGCCAAGATAGGGGGACAGGGAACTACGAGCAGTACTTC.

This clone showed up just a few times. The chain combines TRBV19 with TRBJ2-1, with a tentative D call TRBD1 (5 bases). Germline V lookup: CDR1 LNHDA, CDR2 SQIVND (reference sequence). V lost 5 bases, J lost 0 bases, and 11 bases lay in between. The CDR3 covers 15 residues. In DNA, the CDR3 is TGTGCCAGTAGTTACGACAGTAGCTCCTACAATGAGCAGTTCTTC. Its protein product is CASSYDSSSYNEQFF.

There are a few counts of this clone. The gene calls are TRBV9 and TRBJ2-7; 9 bases map to TRBD1. Germline CDR1 SGDLS, CDR2 YYNGEE. With 4 bases clipped from V and 2 bases from J, the junction kept 7 bases outside the gene matches. The CDR3 sequence is 15 residues long. The CDR3 loop reads CASSSWGQGTYEQYF. Written as DNA, the CDR3 is TGTGCCAGCAGCAGCTGGGGACAGGGAACCTACGAGCAGTACTTC.

The rearrangement joins TRBV5-1 to TRBJ2-1; 8 bases fit TRBD2. The length of the CDR3 is 15 residues. V lost 0 bases, J lost 7 bases, and 6 bases stayed unmatched. The germline V gene encodes CDR1 SGHRS and CDR2 YFSETQ. The CDR3 sequence: CASSLVIAGSNEQFF. DNA of the CDR3: TGCGCCAGCAGCTTGGTGATAGCGGGATCTAATGAGCAGTTCTTC.